These T cell receptor beta chains were read from a single sample in a study of cytomegalovirus exposure and HLA in healthy donors. Only in-frame clones appear in the TCRdb table, and some are missing; sequencing was by immunoSEQ multiplex PCR. The sample lists approximately 120,000 clones; 77% were seen once. Sequencing input: PBMCs. These receptors were obtained from a woman in her 40s in good health and CMV-seropositive. The CDR3 runs from the conserved cysteine through the conserved F or W. The D gene is left open where the match is weak. Size is stated for part of the rows, as once, few or many counts, or as a class when the clone is expanded.

clone_size | j_call | v_call | cdr3_length | d_call | cdr3_aa | cdr3_nt
- | TRBJ2-3 | TRBV9 | 16 | TRBD1 | CASSLRQGPRTDTQYF | TGTGCCAGCAGCCTTCGACAGGGGCCACGCACAGATACGCAGTATTTT
once | TRBJ1-3 | TRBV6-5 | 13 | - | CASSFEAGNTIYF | TGTGCCAGCAGTTTCGAGGCTGGAAACACCATATATTTT
- | TRBJ2-3 | TRBV30 | 15 | TRBD2 | CAFRLAGGLTDTQYF | TGTGCCTTCCGACTAGCGGGAGGTCTCACAGATACACAGTATTTT
- | TRBJ2-7 | TRBV28 | 13 | TRBD2 | CASSSGLVYEQYF | TGTGCCAGCAGTTCGGGACTAGTCTACGAGCAGTACTTC
- | TRBJ1-2 | TRBV20-1 | 11 | - | CSADRDYGYTF | TGCAGTGCTGACCGGGACTATGGCTACACCTTC
- | TRBJ2-2 | TRBV19 | 17 | TRBD2 | CASSLLAGPAGTGELFF | TGTGCCAGTAGTCTGCTAGCGGGTCCCGCGGGCACCGGGGAGCTGTTTTTT
- | TRBJ2-1 | TRBV5-8 | 15 | TRBD1 | CASSPRDRKYNEQFF | TGTGCCAGCAGCCCCCGGGACAGGAAATACAATGAGCAGTTCTTC
- | TRBJ1-1 | TRBV28 | 13 | TRBD1 | CAAEGGMNTEAFF | TGTGCCGCCGAAGGGGGCATGAACACTGAAGCTTTCTTT
- | TRBJ2-1 | TRBV5-6 | 16 | TRBD2 | CASSFPSWGGYNEQFF | TGTGCCAGCAGCTTCCCCTCGTGGGGGGGATACAATGAGCAGTTCTTC
- | TRBJ1-4 | TRBV5-1 | 14 | - | CASSMTGANEKLFF | TGCGCCAGCAGCATGACAGGTGCTAATGAAAAACTGTTTTTT
- | TRBJ2-7 | TRBV28 | 12 | - | CASSAEPDEQYF | TGTGCCAGCAGTGCCGAGCCGGACGAGCAGTACTTC
- | TRBJ1-6 | TRBV6-5 | 16 | - | CASSWTARLYNSPLHF | TGTGCCAGCAGTTGGACAGCCCGACTTTATAATTCACCCCTCCACTTT
- | TRBJ2-3 | TRBV9 | 13 | TRBD2 | CASQAGGTDTQYF | TGTGCCAGCCAGGCGGGAGGTACAGATACGCAGTATTTT
few | TRBJ1-2 | TRBV5-1 | 13 | - | CASSLDSNYGYTF | TGCGCCAGCAGCTTGGACAGTAACTATGGCTACACCTTC
- | TRBJ2-2 | TRBV5-1 | 15 | - | CASSLASGGNGELFF | TGCGCCAGCAGCCTGGCATCAGGGGGGAACGGGGAGCTGTTTTTT
- | TRBJ2-7 | TRBV19 | 14 | TRBD2 | CASSKLAGRPALYF | TGTGCCAGTAGTAAACTAGCGGGACGGCCGGCGTTGTACTTC
few | TRBJ2-3 | TRBV7-3 | 15 | - | CASSLRQSTTDTQYF | TGTGCCAGCAGCTTAAGGCAGTCAACCACAGATACGCAGTATTTT
- | TRBJ2-7 | TRBV11-2 | 13 | - | CASSLGLLYEQYF | TGTGCCAGCAGCTTAGGACTGCTGTACGAGCAGTACTTC
- | TRBJ1-4 | TRBV6-5 | 13 | - | CASSLTVNEKLFF | TGTGCCAGCAGCCTGACAGTTAATGAAAAACTGTTTTTT
- | TRBJ1-1 | TRBV4-1 | 14 | - | CASSQQTANTEAFF | TGCGCCAGCAGCCAGCAGACAGCAAACACTGAAGCTTTCTTT
- | TRBJ2-5 | TRBV29-1 | 12 | - | CSVGEGQETQYF | TGCAGCGTGGGCGAGGGCCAAGAGACCCAGTACTTC
- | TRBJ2-7 | TRBV2 | 15 | TRBD1 | CASSGQGAVSYEQYF | TGTGCCAGCAGTGGCCAGGGGGCAGTCTCCTACGAGCAGTACTTC
once | TRBJ1-3 | TRBV6-4 | 18 | - | CASSDTTDWRSSGNTIYF | TGTGCCAGCAGTGACACAACTGACTGGCGGAGCTCTGGAAACACCATATATTTT
medium-sized | TRBJ2-7 | TRBV7-9 | 19 | TRBD2 | CASSSDPGRGGRTPYEQYF | TGTGCCAGCAGCTCGGATCCGGGGCGGGGCGGGAGGACTCCCTACGAGCAGTACTTC
- | TRBJ2-7 | TRBV27 | 13 | - | CASSLTRGYEQYF | TGTGCCAGCAGTCTAACCCGGGGTTACGAGCAGTACTTC
- | TRBJ2-1 | TRBV5-1 | 14 | TRBD2 | CASSSLLADNEQFF | TGCGCCAGCAGCTCCCTACTAGCGGACAATGAGCAGTTCTTC
- | TRBJ2-5 | TRBV6-6 | 15 | - | CAGSAGTTWGETQYF | TGTGCCGGCTCTGCCGGGACAACCTGGGGAGAGACCCAGTACTTC
- | TRBJ1-3 | TRBV2 | 13 | - | CASRLGSGNTIYF | TGTGCCAGCAGGCTAGGCTCTGGAAACACCATATATTTT
- | TRBJ2-3 | TRBV5-4 | 15 | - | CASSLAWAATDTQYF | TGTGCCAGCAGCTTGGCGTGGGCCGCCACAGATACGCAGTATTTT
- | TRBJ2-1 | TRBV5-1 | 13 | - | CASSLQASNEQFF | TGCGCCAGCAGCTTGCAGGCCTCCAATGAGCAGTTCTTC
- | TRBJ1-4 | TRBV7-9 | 15 | TRBD1 | CASSSDRGEAGKLFF | TGTGCCAGCAGCTCAGACAGGGGCGAGGCGGGAAAACTGTTTTTT
- | TRBJ2-7 | TRBV6-1 | 17 | TRBD2 | CASSERVIAGTYYEQYF | TGTGCCAGCAGTGAAAGGGTAATAGCGGGAACCTATTACGAGCAGTACTTC
- | TRBJ2-7 | TRBV7-2 | 16 | TRBD2 | CASSPTTSGGTYEQYF | TGTGCCAGCAGCCCGACGACTAGCGGGGGGACCTACGAGCAGTACTTC
few | TRBJ2-1 | TRBV27 | 14 | TRBD1 | CASTAGGPHNEQFF | TGTGCCAGCACCGCAGGGGGCCCCCACAATGAGCAGTTCTTC
- | TRBJ1-6 | TRBV28 | 13 | - | CAAAAGENSPLHF | TGTGCCGCCGCTGCGGGGGAGAATTCACCCCTCCACTTT
- | TRBJ2-7 | TRBV9 | 12 | - | CASSPLTGEQYF | TGTGCCAGCAGCCCTCTGACGGGGGAGCAGTACTTC
few | TRBJ2-7 | TRBV6-6 | 14 | TRBD2 | CASSLSGRKDEQYF | TGTGCCAGCAGTCTTAGCGGGAGAAAGGACGAGCAGTACTTC
once | TRBJ2-3 | TRBV5-1 | 20 | TRBD2 | CASSLGLAGGLLTSTDTQYF | TGCGCCAGCAGCTTGGGACTAGCGGGAGGGCTCCTCACTAGCACAGATACGCAGTATTTT
- | TRBJ1-1 | TRBV6-1 | 14 | - | CASSEGGWNTEAFF | TGTGCCAGCAGTGAAGGAGGCTGGAACACTGAAGCTTTCTTT
few | TRBJ2-2 | TRBV14 | 15 | TRBD1 | CASSRPTTGSGELFF | TGTGCCAGCAGCCGACCGACGACAGGGTCCGGGGAGCTGTTTTTT
- | TRBJ2-3 | TRBV5-4 | 15 | - | CASSLGSHRADTQYF | TGTGCCAGCAGCTTGGGGTCTCACCGCGCAGATACGCAGTATTTT
- | TRBJ2-6 | TRBV7-8 | 19 | TRBD2 | CASSLRLAGASGGANVLTF | TGTGCCAGCAGCTTAAGGCTAGCGGGAGCTTCGGGGGGGGCCAACGTCCTGACTTTC
- | TRBJ2-5 | TRBV6-1 | 12 | - | CASRTDQETQYF | TGTGCCAGCAGGACAGACCAAGAGACCCAGTACTTC
- | TRBJ2-1 | TRBV2 | 15 | TRBD1 | CASSEIRGQGNEQFF | TGTGCCAGCAGTGAAATCAGGGGGCAGGGCAATGAGCAGTTCTTC
- | TRBJ2-7 | TRBV21-1 | 22 | - | CASSSRRGARDLRGRGRYEQYF | TGTGCCAGCAGCTCCCGACGGGGGGCGCGGGACCTTAGAGGGCGCGGGAGGTACGAGCAGTACTTC
- | TRBJ2-7 | TRBV6-5 | 14 | TRBD2 | CASSLAGGRYEQYF | TGTGCCAGCAGCCTAGCGGGAGGGAGATACGAGCAGTACTTC
- | TRBJ1-2 | TRBV19 | 13 | TRBD1 | CASNRDSSYGYTF | TGTGCCAGTAATCGGGACAGTTCCTATGGCTACACCTTC
- | TRBJ1-4 | TRBV19 | 16 | TRBD1 | CATSGDRGRRSEKLFF | TGTGCCACCTCGGGGGACAGGGGGCGAAGGAGCGAAAAACTGTTTTTT
- | TRBJ1-4 | TRBV4-1 | 16 | TRBD1 | CASSQDGGQGTEKLFF | TGCGCCAGCAGCCAAGATGGCGGACAGGGGACTGAAAAACTGTTTTTT
- | TRBJ1-2 | TRBV7-2 | 15 | - | CASRLWKGVNYGYTF | TGTGCCAGCCGCCTGTGGAAAGGGGTAAACTATGGCTACACCTTC
- | TRBJ2-5 | TRBV10-3 | 14 | TRBD1 | CATNDRGPGETQYF | TGTGCCACTAATGACAGGGGGCCTGGAGAGACCCAGTACTTC
once | TRBJ1-5 | TRBV28 | 19 | - | CASSPVRGANLYSNQPQHF | TGTGCCAGCAGTCCCGTTCGGGGGGCCAACCTCTATAGCAATCAGCCCCAGCATTTT